This TCR beta chain emerged from a study of T-cell reconstitution after alpha-beta-depleted transplantation in children. Germline lookup yields CDR1 SGDLS and CDR2 YYNGEE. CDR3 length: 13 amino acids. Trimming took 1 base from V and 6 from J, leaving 9 bases between them. This clonotype was detected many times. Unique molecular identifiers were incorporated into the prepared TCRbeta library. TCRdb re-called the PCR reads through MiXCR, storing one row per CDR3 protein. The table has about 240,000 distinct CDR3 sequences, approximately 12% seen once. The clonotype was recovered from a human donor who donated a stem cell graft to a child with acute lymphoblastic leukemia. This sequence joins TRBV9 and TRBJ2-3, with a weak D call TRBD2 (6 bases). The sample consisted of PBMCs from the stem cell graft donor, taken from the stem cell graft. For the CDR3, the DNA is TGTGCCAGCAGCGTAACAGGAGGGGATACGCAGTATTTT. Residues: CASSVTGGDTQYF.